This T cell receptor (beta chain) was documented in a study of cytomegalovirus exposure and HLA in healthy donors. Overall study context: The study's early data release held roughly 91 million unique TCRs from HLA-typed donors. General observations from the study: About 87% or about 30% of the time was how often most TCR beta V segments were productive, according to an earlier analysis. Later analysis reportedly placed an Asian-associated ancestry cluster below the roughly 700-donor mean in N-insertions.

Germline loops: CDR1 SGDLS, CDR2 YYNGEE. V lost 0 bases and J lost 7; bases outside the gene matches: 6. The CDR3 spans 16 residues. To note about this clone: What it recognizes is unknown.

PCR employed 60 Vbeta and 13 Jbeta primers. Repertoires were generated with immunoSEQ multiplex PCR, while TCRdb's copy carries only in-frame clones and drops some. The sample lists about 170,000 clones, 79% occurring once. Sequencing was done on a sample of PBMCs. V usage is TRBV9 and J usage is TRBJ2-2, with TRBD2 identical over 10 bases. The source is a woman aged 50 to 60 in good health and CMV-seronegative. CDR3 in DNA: TGTGCCAGCAGCGTAGATCCTAGCGGGAGAGTCGGGGAGCTGTTTTTT. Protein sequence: CASSVDPSGRVGELFF.